A selection of T cell receptor beta chains follows, all from one sample in a study of blood T cells in healthy people across ages. TCRdb re-called the 5' RACE reads through MiXCR, storing one row per CDR3 protein. The sample contains some 1 million distinct CDR3 sequences, less than 50% of which appear only once. Material for sequencing was blood. Source of these receptors: an older woman in good health. The CDR3 runs from the conserved cysteine through the conserved F or W. D genes are given only for firm matches. Clone sizes are given selectively: once, few, many, or a class where the clone is expanded.

J | D | V | size | DNA | CDR3
TRBJ2-7 | TRBD2 | TRBV6-2/TRBV6-3 | . | TGTGCCAGCAGTTACTCGTTCGCGGGAGACTCCTACGAGCAGTACTTC | CASSYSFAGDSYEQYF
TRBJ2-7 | . | TRBV20-1 | . | TGCAGTGCCCCCAGACTAGTTTCCTACGAGCAGTACTTC | CSAPRLVSYEQYF
TRBJ2-5 | . | TRBV5-8 | . | TGTGCCAGCAGCCCGGGTTTTGGTGAGCAGTACTTC | CASSPGFGEQYF
TRBJ2-1 | . | TRBV11-3 | . | TGTGCCAGCAGCTCGGGCGCCGGCCTAAGCTCCTACAATGAGCAGTTCTTC | CASSSGAGLSSYNEQFF
TRBJ1-5 | . | TRBV28 | few | TGTGCCAGCAGTTTAGAACGCAGTCCTAGCAATCAGCCCCAGCATTTT | CASSLERSPSNQPQHF
TRBJ2-3 | . | TRBV20-1 | . | TGCAGTGCTAGAGCCACGGATTGGGATACGCAGTATTTT | CSARATDWDTQYF
TRBJ2-3 | TRBD2 | TRBV5-6 | few | TGTGCCAGCAGCTTCCTAGCGGAGACAGATACGCAGTATTTT | CASSFLAETDTQYF
TRBJ2-4 | . | TRBV28 | . | TGTGCCAGTTCCTATGGGGCAGGGAACTACGAGCGGTACTTC | CASSYGAGNYERYF
TRBJ1-1 | . | TRBV9 | . | TGTGCCAGCAGCGTGGGGTGGGGGGTAATGAACACTGAAGCTTTCTTT | CASSVGWGVMNTEAFF
TRBJ2-3 | TRBD2 | TRBV15 | . | TGTGCCACCAGCGGGGGGACTACACCGAATACAGATACGCAGTATTTT | CATSGGTTPNTDTQYF
TRBJ2-7 | . | TRBV11-2 | . | TGTGCCAGCAGCTTAGCCACGCCGGGCTCCTACGAGCAGTACTTC | CASSLATPGSYEQYF
TRBJ2-4 | TRBD1 | TRBV12-3/TRBV12-4 | . | TGTGCCAGCAGTTTGTCCCCGGGACAGCAGTACTTC | CASSLSPGQQYF
TRBJ2-1 | . | TRBV20-1 | . | TGCAGTGCTAGAGAGTTCAGGGCTTACGGCAATGAGCAGTTCTTC | CSAREFRAYGNEQFF
TRBJ1-6 | TRBD1 | TRBV6-5 | . | TGTGCCAGCAGTTACTCGCTAGAGGCAGGGGGCGATTTATCGGCCCTCCACTTT | CASSYSLEAGGDLSALHF
TRBJ2-4 | . | TRBV4-2 | few | TGTGCCAGCAGCCAAGCTCAGCTGAGGGAGACTCCGTACATTCAGTACTTC | CASSQAQLRETPYIQYF
TRBJ1-5 | . | TRBV11-2 | many | TGTGCCAGCAGCCTACAGGGACGGGAGCCCCAGCATTTT | CASSLQGREPQHF
TRBJ1-1 | TRBD1 | TRBV5-1 | . | TGCGCCAGCAGCTTGGTAGGGGGCGCGGGCTCTGAAGCTTTCTTT | CASSLVGGAGSEAFF